This TCR beta chain was identified in a study of memory CD4+ T cells and cytomegalovirus serostatus. The sort gate was single viable CD3+CD4+CD8-CD45RO+ cells for memory CD4+ T cells. Serum IgG to CMV pp150, pp28, p38 and p52 defined serostatus. Trimming cost V 4 bases and J 2 bases, with 10 bases left between them. The CDR3 length is 13 residues. Germline CDR1 is GTSNPN and CDR2 is SVGIG (reference sequence). Clones were read by immunoSEQ multiplex PCR, and TCRdb kept only the in-frame ones, dropping some. The sample shows about 45,000 clones, around 82% of them seen only once. The sequence came from an adult in good health and CMV-seronegative. The sample consisted of memory CD4+ T cells from blood. This sequence joins TRBV30 and TRBJ2-3; D remains unclear. The CDR3 protein is CAWTKGFTDTQYF. Here the CDR3 DNA reads TGTGCCTGGACGAAGGGCTTCACAGATACGCAGTATTTT.